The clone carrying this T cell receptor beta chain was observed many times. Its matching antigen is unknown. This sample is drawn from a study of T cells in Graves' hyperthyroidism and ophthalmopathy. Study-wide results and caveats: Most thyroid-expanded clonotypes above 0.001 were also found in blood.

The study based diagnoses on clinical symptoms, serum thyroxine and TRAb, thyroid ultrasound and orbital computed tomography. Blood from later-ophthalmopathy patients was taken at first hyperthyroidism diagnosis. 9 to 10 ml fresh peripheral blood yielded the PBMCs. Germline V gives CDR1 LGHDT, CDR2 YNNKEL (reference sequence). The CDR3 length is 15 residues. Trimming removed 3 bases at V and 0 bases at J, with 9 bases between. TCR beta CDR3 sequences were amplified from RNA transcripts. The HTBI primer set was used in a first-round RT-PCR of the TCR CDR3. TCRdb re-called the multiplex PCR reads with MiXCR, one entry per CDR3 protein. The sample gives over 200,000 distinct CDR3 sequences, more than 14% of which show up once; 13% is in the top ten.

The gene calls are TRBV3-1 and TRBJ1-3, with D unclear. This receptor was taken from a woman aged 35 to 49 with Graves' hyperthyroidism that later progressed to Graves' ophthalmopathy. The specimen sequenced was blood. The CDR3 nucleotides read TGTGCCAGCAGCCACAACGGAGGCTCTGGAAACACCATATATTTT. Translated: CASSHNGGSGNTIYF.